The entry below gives a single TCR beta chain sequence along with its context. Antigen: not known. Graves' hyperthyroidism qualified as stable when ophthalmopathy did not progress within 18 months. After removal of 4 bases from V and 5 bases from J, the junction contained 7 bases not matched to a gene. CDR3 length equals 14 residues. CDR1 and CDR2 from the germline V gene are LNHDA and SQIVND (reference sequence). The data originate from a study of T cells in Graves' hyperthyroidism and ophthalmopathy. General study findings and limits: Separating ophthalmopathy from stable hyperthyroidism was achieved by a 13 V-J model.

From RNA transcripts, TCR beta CDR3 regions were amplified. With the HTBI primer set, the TCR CDR3 went through a first round of RT-PCR. A single record per CDR3 protein comes from TCRdb applying MiXCR to the multiplex PCR reads. The sample yields about 560,000 distinct CDR3 sequences, 12% to 15% seen once. The chain recombines TRBV19 with TRBJ2-5; TRBD1 matches at 7 bases. The sequenced sample was blood. This clonotype was obtained from a woman aged 40 to 49 with Graves' hyperthyroidism. CDR3 nucleotide sequence: TGTGCCAGTAGTACAGGGGGAAGATATGAGACCCAGTACTTC. Encoded protein: CASSTGGRYETQYF.